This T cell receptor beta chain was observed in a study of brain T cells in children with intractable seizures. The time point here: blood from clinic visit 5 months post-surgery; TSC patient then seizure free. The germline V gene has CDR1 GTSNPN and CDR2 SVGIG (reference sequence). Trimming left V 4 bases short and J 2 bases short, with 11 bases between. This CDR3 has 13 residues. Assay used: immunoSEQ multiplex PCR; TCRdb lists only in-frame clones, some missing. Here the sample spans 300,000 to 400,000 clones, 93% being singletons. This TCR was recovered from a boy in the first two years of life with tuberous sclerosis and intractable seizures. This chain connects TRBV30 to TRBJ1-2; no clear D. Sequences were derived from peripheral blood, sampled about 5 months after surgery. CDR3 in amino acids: CAWKVTSNYGYTF. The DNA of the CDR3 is TGTGCCTGGAAGGTGACTTCCAACTATGGCTACACCTTC.